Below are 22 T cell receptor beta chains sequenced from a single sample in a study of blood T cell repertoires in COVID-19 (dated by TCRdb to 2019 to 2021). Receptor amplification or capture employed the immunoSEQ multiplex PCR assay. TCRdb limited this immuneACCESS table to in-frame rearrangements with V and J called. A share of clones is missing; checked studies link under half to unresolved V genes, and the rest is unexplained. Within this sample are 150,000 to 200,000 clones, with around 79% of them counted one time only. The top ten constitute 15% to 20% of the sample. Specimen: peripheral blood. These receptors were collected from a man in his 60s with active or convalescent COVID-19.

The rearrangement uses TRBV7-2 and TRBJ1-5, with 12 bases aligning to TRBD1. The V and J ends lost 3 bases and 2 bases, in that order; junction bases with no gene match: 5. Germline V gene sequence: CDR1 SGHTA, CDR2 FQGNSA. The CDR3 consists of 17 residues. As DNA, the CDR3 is TGTGCCAGCAGCTTGGGGACAGGGGGCTATGGCAATCAGCCCCAGCATTTT. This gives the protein CASSLGTGGYGNQPQHF.

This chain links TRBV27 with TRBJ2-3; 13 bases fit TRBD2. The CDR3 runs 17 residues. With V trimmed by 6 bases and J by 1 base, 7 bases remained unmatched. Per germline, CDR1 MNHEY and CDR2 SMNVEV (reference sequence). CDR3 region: CASRGPGLAGRTDTQYF. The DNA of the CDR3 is TGTGCCAGCAGGGGCCCGGGACTAGCGGGACGCACAGATACGCAGTATTTT.

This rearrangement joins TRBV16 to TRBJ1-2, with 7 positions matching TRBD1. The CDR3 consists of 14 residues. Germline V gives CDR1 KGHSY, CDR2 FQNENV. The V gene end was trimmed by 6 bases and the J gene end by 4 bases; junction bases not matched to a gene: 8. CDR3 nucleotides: TGTGCCAGCAGTCCTGGACAGGTCCCCTATGGCTACACCTTC. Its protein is CASSPGQVPYGYTF.

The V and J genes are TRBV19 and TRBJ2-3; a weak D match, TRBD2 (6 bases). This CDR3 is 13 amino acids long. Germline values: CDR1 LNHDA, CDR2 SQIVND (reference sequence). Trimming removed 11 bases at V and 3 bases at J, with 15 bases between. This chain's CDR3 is CASTGGTTDTQYF. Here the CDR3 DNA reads TGTGCCTCCACCGGCGGGACGACAGATACGCAGTATTTT.

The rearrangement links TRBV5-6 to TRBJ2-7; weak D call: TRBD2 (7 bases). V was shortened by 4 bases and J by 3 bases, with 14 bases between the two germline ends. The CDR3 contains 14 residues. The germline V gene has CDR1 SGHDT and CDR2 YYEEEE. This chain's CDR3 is CASSVGGAIYEQYF. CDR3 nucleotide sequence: TGTGCCAGCAGCGTTGGGGGGGCCATCTACGAGCAGTACTTC.

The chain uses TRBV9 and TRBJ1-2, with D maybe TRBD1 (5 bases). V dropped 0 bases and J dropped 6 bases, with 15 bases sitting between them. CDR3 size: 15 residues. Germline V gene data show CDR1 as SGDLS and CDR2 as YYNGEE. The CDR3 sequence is CASSVGQPPRDGYTF. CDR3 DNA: TGTGCCAGCAGCGTAGGACAGCCCCCAAGGGATGGCTACACCTTC.

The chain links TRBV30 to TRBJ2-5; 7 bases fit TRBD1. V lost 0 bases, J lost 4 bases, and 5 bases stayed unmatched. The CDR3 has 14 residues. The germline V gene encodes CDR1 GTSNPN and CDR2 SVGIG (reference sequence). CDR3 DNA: TGTGCCTGGAGTGTACAGGGGATGGTAGAGACCCAGTACTTC. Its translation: CAWSVQGMVETQYF. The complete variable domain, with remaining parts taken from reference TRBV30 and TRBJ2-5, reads SQTIHQWPATLVQPVGSPLSLECTVEGTSNPNLYWYRQAAGRGLQLLFYSVGIGQISSEVPQNLSASRPQDRQFILSSKKLLLSDSGFYLCAWSVQGMVETQYFGPGTRLLVL.

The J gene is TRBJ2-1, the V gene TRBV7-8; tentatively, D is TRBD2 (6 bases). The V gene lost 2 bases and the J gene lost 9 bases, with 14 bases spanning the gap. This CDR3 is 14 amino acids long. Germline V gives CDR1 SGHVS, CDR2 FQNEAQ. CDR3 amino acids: CASSLLQGLAEQFF. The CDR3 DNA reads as TGTGCCAGCAGCTTATTGCAGGGACTTGCTGAGCAGTTCTTC.

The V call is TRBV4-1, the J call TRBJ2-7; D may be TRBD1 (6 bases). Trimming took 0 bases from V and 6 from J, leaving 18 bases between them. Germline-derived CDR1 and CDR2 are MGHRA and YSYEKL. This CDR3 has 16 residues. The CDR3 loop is CASSQEGPSGAREQYF. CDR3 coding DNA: TGCGCCAGCAGCCAAGAAGGCCCATCAGGGGCACGCGAGCAGTACTTC.

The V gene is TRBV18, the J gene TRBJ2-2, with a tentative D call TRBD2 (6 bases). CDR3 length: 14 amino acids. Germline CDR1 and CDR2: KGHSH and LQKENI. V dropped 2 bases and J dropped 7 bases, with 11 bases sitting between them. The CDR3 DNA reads TGTGCCAGCTCACCAGGTTTCGGGAGCGGGGAGCTGTTTTTT. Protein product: CASSPGFGSGELFF.

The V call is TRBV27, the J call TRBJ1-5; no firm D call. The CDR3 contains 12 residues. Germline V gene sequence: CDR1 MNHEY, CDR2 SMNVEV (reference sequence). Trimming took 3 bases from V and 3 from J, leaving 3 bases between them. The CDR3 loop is CASSFNNQPQHF. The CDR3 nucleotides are TGTGCCAGCAGTTTTAACAATCAGCCCCAGCATTTT.

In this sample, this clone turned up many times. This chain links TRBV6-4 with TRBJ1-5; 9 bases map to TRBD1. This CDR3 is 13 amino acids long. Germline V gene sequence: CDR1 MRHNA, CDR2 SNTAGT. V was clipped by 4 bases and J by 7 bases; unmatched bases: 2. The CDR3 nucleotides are TGTGCCAGCAGTGTAGACAGGGGGCAGCCCCAGCATTTT. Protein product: CASSVDRGQPQHF.

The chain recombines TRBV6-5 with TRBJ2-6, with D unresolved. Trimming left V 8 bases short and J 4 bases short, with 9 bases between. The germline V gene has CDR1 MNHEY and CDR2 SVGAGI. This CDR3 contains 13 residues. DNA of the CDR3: TGTGCCAGCGGGCGATCGGGGGCCAACGTCCTGACTTTC. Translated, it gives CASGRSGANVLTF.

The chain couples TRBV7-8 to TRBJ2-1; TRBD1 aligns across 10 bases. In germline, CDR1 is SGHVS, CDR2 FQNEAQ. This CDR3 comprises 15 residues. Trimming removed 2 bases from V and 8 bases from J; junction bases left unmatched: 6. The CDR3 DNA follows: TGTGCCAGCAGCTTAAACTGGGACAGGGGCGATGAGCAGTTCTTC. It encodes CASSLNWDRGDEQFF.

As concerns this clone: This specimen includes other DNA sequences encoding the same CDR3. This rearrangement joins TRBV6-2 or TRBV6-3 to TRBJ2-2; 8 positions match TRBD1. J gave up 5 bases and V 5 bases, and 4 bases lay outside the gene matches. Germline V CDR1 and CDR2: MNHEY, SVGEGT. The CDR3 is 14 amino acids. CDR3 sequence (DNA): TGTGCCAGCAGTCGTACAGGGGGAACCGGGGAGCTGTTTTTT. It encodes CASSRTGGTGELFF.

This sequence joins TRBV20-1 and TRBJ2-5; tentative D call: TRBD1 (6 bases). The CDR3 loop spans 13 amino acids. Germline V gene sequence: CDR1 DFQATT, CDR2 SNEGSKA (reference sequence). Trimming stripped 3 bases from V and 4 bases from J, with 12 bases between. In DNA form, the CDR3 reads TGCAGTGCTAGTGGGGGCTGGAGAGAGACCCAGTACTTC. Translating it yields CSASGGWRETQYF.

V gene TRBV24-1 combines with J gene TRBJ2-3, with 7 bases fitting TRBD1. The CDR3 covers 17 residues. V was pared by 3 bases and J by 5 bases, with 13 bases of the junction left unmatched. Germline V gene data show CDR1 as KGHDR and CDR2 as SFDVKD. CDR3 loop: CATSDSTGAGRGDTQYF. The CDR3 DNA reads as TGTGCCACCAGTGATAGCACAGGGGCTGGAAGGGGAGATACGCAGTATTTT.

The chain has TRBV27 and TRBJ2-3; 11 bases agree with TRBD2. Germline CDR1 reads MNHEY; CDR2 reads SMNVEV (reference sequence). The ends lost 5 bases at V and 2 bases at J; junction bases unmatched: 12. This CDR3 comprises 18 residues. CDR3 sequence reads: CASSGRRIAGGITDTQYF. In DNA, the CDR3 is TGTGCCAGCAGTGGACGGAGAATAGCGGGAGGGATCACAGATACGCAGTATTTT.

The CDR3 DNA reads as TGTGCCAGCAGTGATGACGGGTACAACTATGGCTACACCTTC. Its protein product is CASSDDGYNYGYTF. The V gene is TRBV2, the J gene TRBJ1-2, with no clear D. The CDR3 contains 14 residues. Looked up from germline, CDR1 is SNHLY and CDR2 is FYNNEI. V was pared by 3 bases and J by 2 bases, with 10 bases between.

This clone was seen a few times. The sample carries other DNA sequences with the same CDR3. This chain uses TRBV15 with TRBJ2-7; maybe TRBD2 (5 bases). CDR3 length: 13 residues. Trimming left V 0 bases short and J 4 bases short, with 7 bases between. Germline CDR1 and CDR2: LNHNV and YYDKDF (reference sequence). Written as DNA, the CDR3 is TGTGCCACCAGCAGAGATCCGGGATACGAGCAGTACTTC. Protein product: CATSRDPGYEQYF.

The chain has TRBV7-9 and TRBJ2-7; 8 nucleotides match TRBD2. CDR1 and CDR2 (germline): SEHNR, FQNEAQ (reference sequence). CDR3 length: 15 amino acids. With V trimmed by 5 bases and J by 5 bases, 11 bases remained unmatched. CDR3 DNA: TGTGCCAGCAGCCCCGGGGATAGCGGGACGGACGAGCAGTACTTC. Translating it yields CASSPGDSGTDEQYF.

CDR3 in amino acids: CASSLEGLNEKLFF. The CDR3 DNA reads TGCGCCAGCAGCCTCGAGGGCCTGAATGAAAAACTGTTTTTT. The rearrangement joins TRBV4-1 to TRBJ1-4; unclear D gene. The CDR3 extends over 14 amino acids. The germline CDR1 and CDR2 sequences are MGHRA and YSYEKL. Trimming pared 4 bases from V and 5 bases from J, leaving 11 bases between.